The sequence of this T cell receptor beta chain was determined in a study of memory CD4+ T cells and cytomegalovirus serostatus. Single viable CD3+CD4+CD8-CD45RO+ cells were sorted as the memory CD4+ T cells. In the original processing: After removing out-of-frame reads, 2 million to 2.5 million distinct TCRbeta sequences remained. Libraries were prepared by immunoSEQ multiplex PCR; TCRdb keeps only in-frame clonotypes and omits some of them. V, J and clone size reflect that table, while D and trimming were determined from the DNA. This table holds about 44,000 clones, 79% found once. V was pared by 0 bases and J by 6 bases, with 9 bases between. The CDR3 totals 14 residues. Germline loops: CDR1 LGHNA, CDR2 YNFKEQ.

This chain links TRBV4-2 with TRBJ2-4; D remains ambiguous. Specimen: memory CD4+ T cells from blood. The receptor comes from an adult in good health and CMV-seronegative. This CDR3 reads CASSQDYGPNIQYF. Written as DNA, the CDR3 is TGTGCCAGCAGCCAAGATTACGGGCCAAACATTCAGTACTTC.